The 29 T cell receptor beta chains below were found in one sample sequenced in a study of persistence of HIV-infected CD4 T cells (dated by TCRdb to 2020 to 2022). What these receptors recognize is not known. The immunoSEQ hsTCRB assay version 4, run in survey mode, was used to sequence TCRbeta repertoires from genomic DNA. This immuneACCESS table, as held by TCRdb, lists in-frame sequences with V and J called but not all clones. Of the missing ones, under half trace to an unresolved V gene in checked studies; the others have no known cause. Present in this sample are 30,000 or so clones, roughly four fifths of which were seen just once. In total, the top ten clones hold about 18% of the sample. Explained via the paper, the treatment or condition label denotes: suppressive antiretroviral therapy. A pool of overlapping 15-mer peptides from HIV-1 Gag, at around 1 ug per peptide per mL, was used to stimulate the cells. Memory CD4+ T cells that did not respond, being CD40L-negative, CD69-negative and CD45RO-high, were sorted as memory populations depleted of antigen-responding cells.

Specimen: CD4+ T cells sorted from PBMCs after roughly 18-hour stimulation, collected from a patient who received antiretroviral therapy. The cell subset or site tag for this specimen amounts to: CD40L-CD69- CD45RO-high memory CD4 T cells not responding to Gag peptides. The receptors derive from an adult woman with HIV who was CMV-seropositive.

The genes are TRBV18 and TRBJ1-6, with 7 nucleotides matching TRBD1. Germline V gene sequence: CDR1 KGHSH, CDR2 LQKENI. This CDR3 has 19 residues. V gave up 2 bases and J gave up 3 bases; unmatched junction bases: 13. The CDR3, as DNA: TGTGCCAGCTCACCAATCGGTCCGGGACAGCTCTTCTATAATTCACCCCTCCACTTT. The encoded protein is CASSPIGPGQLFYNSPLHF.

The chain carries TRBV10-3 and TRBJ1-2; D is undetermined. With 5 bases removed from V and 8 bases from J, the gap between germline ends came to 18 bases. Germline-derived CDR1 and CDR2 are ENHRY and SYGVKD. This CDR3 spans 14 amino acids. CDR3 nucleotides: TGTGCCATCAGTTCATCCCCCCAGGTCGGAGGCTACACCTTC. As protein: CAISSSPQVGGYTF.

CDR3 protein: CASSSSYEQYF. The DNA for the CDR3 is TGTGCCAGCAGTTCCTCCTACGAGCAGTACTTC. The V gene is TRBV27, the J gene TRBJ2-7; D is unclear. V was shortened by 4 bases and J by 0 bases, with 1 base between the two germline ends. The CDR3 length is 11 residues. Per germline, CDR1 MNHEY and CDR2 SMNVEV (reference sequence).

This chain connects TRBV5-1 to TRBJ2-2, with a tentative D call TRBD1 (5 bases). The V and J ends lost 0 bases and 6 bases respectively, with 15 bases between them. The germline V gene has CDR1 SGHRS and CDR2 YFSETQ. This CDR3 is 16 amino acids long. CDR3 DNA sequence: TGCGCCAGCAGCTTGGCTCAGGGCATCGCCCCCGGGGAGCTGTTTTTT. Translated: CASSLAQGIAPGELFF.

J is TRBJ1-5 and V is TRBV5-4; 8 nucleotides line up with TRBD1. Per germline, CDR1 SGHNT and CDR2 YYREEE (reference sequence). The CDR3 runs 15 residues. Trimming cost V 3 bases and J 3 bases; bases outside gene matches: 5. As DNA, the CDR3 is TGTGCCAGCAGCTCAGGACAGGGCCCCAATCAGCCCCAGCATTTT. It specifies CASSSGQGPNQPQHF.

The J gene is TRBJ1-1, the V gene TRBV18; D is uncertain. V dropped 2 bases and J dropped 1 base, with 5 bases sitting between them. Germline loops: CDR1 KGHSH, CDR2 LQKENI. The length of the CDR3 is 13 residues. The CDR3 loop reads CASSPGENTEAFF. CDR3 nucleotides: TGTGCCAGCTCACCAGGGGAGAACACTGAAGCTTTCTTT.

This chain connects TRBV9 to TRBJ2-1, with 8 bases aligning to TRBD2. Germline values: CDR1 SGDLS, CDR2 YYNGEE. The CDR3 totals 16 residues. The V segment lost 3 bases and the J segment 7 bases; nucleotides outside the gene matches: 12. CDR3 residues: CASSGGPGLVGNEQFF. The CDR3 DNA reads TGTGCCAGCAGCGGGGGTCCGGGACTAGTAGGTAATGAGCAGTTCTTC.

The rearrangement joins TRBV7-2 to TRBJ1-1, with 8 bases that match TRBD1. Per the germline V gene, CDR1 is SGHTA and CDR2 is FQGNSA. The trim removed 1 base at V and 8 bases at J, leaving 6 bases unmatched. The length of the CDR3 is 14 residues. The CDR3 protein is CASSLVQGATEAFF. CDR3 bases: TGTGCCAGCAGCTTAGTGCAGGGGGCTACAGAAGCTTTCTTT.

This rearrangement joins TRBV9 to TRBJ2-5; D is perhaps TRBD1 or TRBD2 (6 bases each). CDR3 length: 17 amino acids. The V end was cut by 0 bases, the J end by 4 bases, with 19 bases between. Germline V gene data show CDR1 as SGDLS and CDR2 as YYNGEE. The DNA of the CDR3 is TGTGCCAGCAGCGTAGGACGGTGGGGGGCCGTGGGAGAGACCCAGTACTTC. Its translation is CASSVGRWGAVGETQYF.

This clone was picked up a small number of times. CDR3 sequence (DNA): TGTGCCAGCAGCTTAGACGTAATAAGGAGGGGGCAAGCCCCTGAAGCTTTCTTT. Its protein is CASSLDVIRRGQAPEAFF. V gene TRBV7-8 combines with J gene TRBJ1-1, with 7 nucleotides matching TRBD1. Germline values: CDR1 SGHVS, CDR2 FQNEAQ. There are 18 residues in the CDR3. Trimming removed 1 base from V and 6 bases from J; junction bases left unmatched: 17.

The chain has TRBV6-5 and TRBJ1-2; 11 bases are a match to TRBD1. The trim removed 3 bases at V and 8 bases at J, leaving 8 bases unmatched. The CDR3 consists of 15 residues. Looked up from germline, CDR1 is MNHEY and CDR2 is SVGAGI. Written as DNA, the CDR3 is TGTGCCAGCAGTTATATAGGGACAGGGGGAAAAGGCTACACCTTC. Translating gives CASSYIGTGGKGYTF.

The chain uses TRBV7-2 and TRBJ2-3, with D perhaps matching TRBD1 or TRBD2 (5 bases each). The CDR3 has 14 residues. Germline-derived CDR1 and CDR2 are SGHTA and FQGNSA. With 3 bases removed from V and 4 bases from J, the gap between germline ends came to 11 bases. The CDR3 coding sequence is TGTGCCAGCAGCTTGGGGGTTGGGGCAGATACGCAGTATTTT. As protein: CASSLGVGADTQYF.

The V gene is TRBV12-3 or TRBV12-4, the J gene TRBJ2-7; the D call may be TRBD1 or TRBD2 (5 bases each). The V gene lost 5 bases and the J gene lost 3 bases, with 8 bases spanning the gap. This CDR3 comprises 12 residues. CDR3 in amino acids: CASSPGGYEQYF. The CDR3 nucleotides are TGTGCCAGCAGTCCTGGGGGCTACGAGCAGTACTTC.

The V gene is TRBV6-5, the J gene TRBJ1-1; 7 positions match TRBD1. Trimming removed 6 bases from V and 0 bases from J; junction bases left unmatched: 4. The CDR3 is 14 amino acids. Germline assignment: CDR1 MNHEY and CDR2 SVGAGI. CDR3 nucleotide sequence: TGTGCCAGCAGACGGGACAGTTTGAACACTGAAGCTTTCTTT. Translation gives CASRRDSLNTEAFF.

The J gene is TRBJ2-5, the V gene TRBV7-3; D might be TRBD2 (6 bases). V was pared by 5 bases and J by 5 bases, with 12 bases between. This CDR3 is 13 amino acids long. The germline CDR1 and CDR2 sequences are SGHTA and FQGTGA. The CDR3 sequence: CASSLRLGETQYF. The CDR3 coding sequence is TGTGCCAGCAGCCTCAGACTAGGCGAGACCCAGTACTTC.

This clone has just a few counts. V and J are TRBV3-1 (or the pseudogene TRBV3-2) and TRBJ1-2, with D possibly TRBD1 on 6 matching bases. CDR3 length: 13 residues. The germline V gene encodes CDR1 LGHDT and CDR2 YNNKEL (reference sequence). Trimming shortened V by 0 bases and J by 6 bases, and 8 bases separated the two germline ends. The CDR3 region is CASSQEGHHGYTF. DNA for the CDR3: TGTGCCAGCAGCCAAGAGGGACACCATGGCTACACCTTC.

The DNA of the CDR3 is TGTGCCAGCAGTTTTAGTCGGAACCGCCGGTCTTCTATCCATGGCTACACCTTC. This encodes CASSFSRNRRSSIHGYTF. The rearrangement joins TRBV27 to TRBJ1-2; no clear D. The CDR3 has 18 residues. The germline V gene has CDR1 MNHEY and CDR2 SMNVEV (reference sequence). The V gene lost 3 bases and the J gene lost 6 bases, with 26 bases spanning the gap.

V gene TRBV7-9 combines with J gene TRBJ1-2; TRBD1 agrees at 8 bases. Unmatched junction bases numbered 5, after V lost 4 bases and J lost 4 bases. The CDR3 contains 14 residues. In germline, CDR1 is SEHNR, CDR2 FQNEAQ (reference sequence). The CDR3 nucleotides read TGTGCCAGCAGCTCAGGGGGCAGGCCCTATGGCTACACCTTC. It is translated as CASSSGGRPYGYTF.

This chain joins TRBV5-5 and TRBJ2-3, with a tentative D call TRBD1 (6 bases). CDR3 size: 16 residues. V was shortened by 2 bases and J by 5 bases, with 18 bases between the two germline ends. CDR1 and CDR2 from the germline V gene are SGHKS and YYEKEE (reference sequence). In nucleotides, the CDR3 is TGTGCCAGCAGCTTCGCTTTGAACAGGGTCCTAGATACGCAGTATTTT. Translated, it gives CASSFALNRVLDTQYF. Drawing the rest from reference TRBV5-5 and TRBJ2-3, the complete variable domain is DAGVTQSPTHLIKTRGQQVTLRCSPISGHKSVSWYQQVLGQGPQFIFQYYEKEERGRGNFPDRFSARQFPNYSSELNVNALLLGDSALYLCASSFALNRVLDTQYFGPGTRLTVL.

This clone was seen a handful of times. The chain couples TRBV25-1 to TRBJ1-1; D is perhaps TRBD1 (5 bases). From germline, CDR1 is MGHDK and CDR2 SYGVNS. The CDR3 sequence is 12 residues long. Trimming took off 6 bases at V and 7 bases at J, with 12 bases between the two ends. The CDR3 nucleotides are TGTGCCAGCAGCGAGCGGACAAGTGAAGCTTTCTTT. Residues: CASSERTSEAFF.

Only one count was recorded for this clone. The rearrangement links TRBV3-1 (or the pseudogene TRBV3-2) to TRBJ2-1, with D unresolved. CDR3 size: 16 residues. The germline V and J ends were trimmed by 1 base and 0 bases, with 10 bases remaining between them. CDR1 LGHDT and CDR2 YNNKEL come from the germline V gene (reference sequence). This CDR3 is CASSQGLIRSYNEQFF. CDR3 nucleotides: TGTGCCAGCAGCCAAGGACTGATCCGCTCCTACAATGAGCAGTTCTTC.

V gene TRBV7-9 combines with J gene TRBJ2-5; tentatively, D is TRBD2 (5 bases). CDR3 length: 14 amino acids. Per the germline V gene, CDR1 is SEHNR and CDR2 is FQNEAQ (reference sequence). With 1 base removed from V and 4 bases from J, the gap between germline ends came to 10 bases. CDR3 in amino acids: CASSLGTFGETQYF. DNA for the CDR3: TGTGCCAGCAGCTTAGGGACTTTTGGAGAGACCCAGTACTTC. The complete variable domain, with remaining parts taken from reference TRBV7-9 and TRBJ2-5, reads DTGVSQNPRHKITKRGQNVTFRCDPISEHNRLYWYRQTLGQGPEFLTYFQNEAQLEKSRLLSDRFSAERPKGSFSTLEIQRTEQGDSAMYLCASSLGTFGETQYFGPGTRLLVL.

In DNA, the CDR3 is TGTGCCAGCAGTTATAACGCGGATAGCAATCAGCCCCAGCATTTT. It encodes CASSYNADSNQPQHF. The rearrangement joins TRBV6-6 to TRBJ1-5; unclear D gene. Germline loops: CDR1 MNHNY, CDR2 SVGAGI (reference sequence). The length of the CDR3 is 15 residues. Trimming cost V 3 bases and J 0 bases, with 9 bases left between them.

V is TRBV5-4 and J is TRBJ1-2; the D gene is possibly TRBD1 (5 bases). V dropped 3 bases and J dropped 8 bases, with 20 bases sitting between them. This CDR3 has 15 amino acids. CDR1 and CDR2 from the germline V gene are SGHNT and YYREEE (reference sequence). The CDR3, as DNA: TGTGCCAGCAGCTACAGGAACAGGCCCGGGGGAGGCTACACCTTC. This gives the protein CASSYRNRPGGGYTF.

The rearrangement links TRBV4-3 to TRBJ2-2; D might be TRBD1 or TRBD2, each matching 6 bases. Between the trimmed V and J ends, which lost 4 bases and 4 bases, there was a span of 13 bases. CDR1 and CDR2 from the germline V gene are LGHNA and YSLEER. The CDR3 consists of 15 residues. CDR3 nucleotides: TGCGCCAGCAGCCGCGGAGGGGGTGCCACCGGGGAGCTGTTTTTT. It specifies CASSRGGGATGELFF.

The CDR3 spells CASSPHPTGYTEAFF. CDR3 nucleotides: TGTGCCAGCAGCCCCCATCCCACAGGTTACACTGAAGCTTTCTTT. V and J are TRBV16 and TRBJ1-1, with a tentative D call TRBD1 (5 bases). V lost 4 bases and J lost 3, with 15 bases in between. The CDR3 totals 15 residues. In germline, CDR1 is KGHSY, CDR2 FQNENV.

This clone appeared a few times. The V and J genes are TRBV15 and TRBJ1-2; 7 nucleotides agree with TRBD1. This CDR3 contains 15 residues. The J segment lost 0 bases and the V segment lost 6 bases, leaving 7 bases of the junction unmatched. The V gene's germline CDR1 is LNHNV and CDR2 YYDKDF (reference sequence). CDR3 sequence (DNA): TGTGCCACCAGAATAGACAGGGACCCTAACTATGGCTACACCTTC. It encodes CATRIDRDPNYGYTF.

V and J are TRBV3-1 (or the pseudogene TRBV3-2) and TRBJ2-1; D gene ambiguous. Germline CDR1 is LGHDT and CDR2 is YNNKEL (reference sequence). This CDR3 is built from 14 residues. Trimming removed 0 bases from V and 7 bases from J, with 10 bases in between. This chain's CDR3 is CASSQDRWRNEQFF. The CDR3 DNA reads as TGTGCCAGCAGCCAAGATCGATGGCGGAATGAGCAGTTCTTC.

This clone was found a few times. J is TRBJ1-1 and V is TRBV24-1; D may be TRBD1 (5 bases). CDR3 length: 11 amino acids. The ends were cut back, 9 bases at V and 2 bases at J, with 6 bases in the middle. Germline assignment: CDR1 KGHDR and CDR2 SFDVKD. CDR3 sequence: CATQGNTEAFF. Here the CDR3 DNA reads TGTGCCACCCAGGGAAACACTGAAGCTTTCTTT.